The clone carrying this TCR beta chain was detected once. Using immunoSEQ multiplex PCR, the repertoire was profiled, and TCRdb retains in-frame clones only, with some absent. This sample yields some 140,000 clones, of which just under 85% are seen a single time; around 8.4% belongs to the top ten. With 5 bases removed from V and 3 bases from J, the gap between germline ends came to 14 bases. Germline-derived CDR1 and CDR2 are SGHTA and FQGNSA. CDR3 length: 15 residues. The participants were between about 18 and 100 years old and came from 24 US areas. This specimen belongs to a study of blood T cell repertoires in COVID-19.

The gene calls are TRBV7-2 and TRBJ1-5, with D unresolved. Sequencing input: PBMCs or T cells enriched from blood (not recorded which). The TCR sequence derives from a man aged 50-59 years who had recovered from COVID-19. This CDR3 is CASSVREGINQPQHF. The CDR3, as DNA: TGTGCCAGCAGCGTTCGGGAGGGAATCAATCAGCCCCAGCATTTT.